A selection of T cell receptor beta chains follows, all from one sample in a study of cytomegalovirus exposure and HLA in healthy donors. Sequenced by immunoSEQ multiplex PCR; TCRdb stores in-frame clones only, minus some. This sample yields about 160,000 clones, of which 65% to 90% are seen a single time; approximately 2% belongs to the top ten. The sequenced sample consisted of PBMCs. These receptors were collected from a woman aged 18 to 35 in good health and CMV-seronegative. Both conserved end residues are part of each CDR3. D genes are given only for firm matches. Clone size is not always given. Where it is, it says once, few, many or a class for expanded clones.

d_call	j_call	v_call	clone_size	cdr3_nt	cdr3_aa
.	TRBJ2-5	TRBV6-1	.	TGTGCCACCATGCCGGCCTTATCGGGAGAGACCCAGTACTTC	CATMPALSGETQYF
TRBD1	TRBJ2-7	TRBV6-1	.	TGTGCCAGCAGTGAAACTACGGGGGACAGGGACCAGGAGCAGTACTTC	CASSETTGDRDQEQYF
TRBD1	TRBJ2-7	TRBV4-1	.	TGCGCCAGCAGCCAAACCGGACAGGGATGGCAGTACTTC	CASSQTGQGWQYF
.	TRBJ1-4	TRBV19	once	TGTGCCAGTAGTATCAGGGGCGCTGGTTCGGAAAAACTGTTTTTT	CASSIRGAGSEKLFF
.	TRBJ2-7	TRBV5-4	.	TGTGCCAGCAGCGGTGGCGGACTGCCATTCTACGAGCAGTACTTC	CASSGGGLPFYEQYF
.	TRBJ2-2	TRBV9	.	TGTGCCAGCAGCAAGACTTTCACCGGGGAGCTGTTTTTT	CASSKTFTGELFF
.	TRBJ2-6	TRBV18	.	TGTGCCAGCGGGGCAGGAAGCTCTGGGGCCAACGTCCTGACTTTC	CASGAGSSGANVLTF
TRBD1	TRBJ2-2	TRBV2	few	TGTGCCAGCAAGCGACAGGGGACCGGGGAGCTGTTTTTT	CASKRQGTGELFF
TRBD1	TRBJ2-1	TRBV28	.	TGTGCCAGCAGTTTAGTCATCCTACGGGACAGCTCTAACAATGAGCAGTTCTTC	CASSLVILRDSSNNEQFF
.	TRBJ1-2	TRBV7-9	.	TGTGCCAGCAGCACCGGAAGCGATGGCTACACCTTC	CASSTGSDGYTF
.	TRBJ1-2	TRBV6-5	.	TGTGCCAGCAGTTACTCGGCCAGTGGAGCCTATGGCTACACCTTC	CASSYSASGAYGYTF
.	TRBJ2-7	TRBV27	.	TGTGCCAGCTGCCAAGGCGGGGCTAACTACGAGCAGTACTTC	CASCQGGANYEQYF
TRBD2	TRBJ2-1	TRBV11-2	.	TGTGCCAGCCTGGGACTAGCGGACAATGAGCAGTTCTTC	CASLGLADNEQFF
.	TRBJ1-2	TRBV28	once	TGTGCCAGCAGTTTCGGGGGGCGGACCTATGGCTACACCTTC	CASSFGGRTYGYTF
.	TRBJ2-1	TRBV6-5	few	TGTGCCAGCAGTTACCGGCAGGCCCTTTACAATGAGCAGTTCTTC	CASSYRQALYNEQFF
TRBD1	TRBJ1-1	TRBV28	.	TGTGCCAGCAGTTGGCTACAGGGGATGAACACTGAAGCTTTCTTT	CASSWLQGMNTEAFF
TRBD2	TRBJ2-1	TRBV19	.	TGTGCCAGTAGTATATCCGGGAGGGCCGCGAATGAGCAGTTCTTC	CASSISGRAANEQFF
.	TRBJ2-2	TRBV4-1	.	TGCGCCAGCAGCCACCCGGGGGAGTTCACCGGGGAGCTGTTTTTT	CASSHPGEFTGELFF
.	TRBJ1-4	TRBV6-1	once	TGTGCCACTCGGACAGCCCAGATCAATAATGAAAAACTGTTTTTT	CATRTAQINNEKLFF
.	TRBJ1-6	TRBV6-5	.	TGTGCCAGCAGTGAAGATCGGTATTCACCCCTCCACTTT	CASSEDRYSPLHF
TRBD2	TRBJ2-5	TRBV7-2	once	TGTGCCAGCAGCTGGGAAGCGGGGGCCAGAGAGACCCAGTACTTC	CASSWEAGARETQYF
.	TRBJ2-2	TRBV27	.	TGTGCCAGCAAACTCCTAGGGGCTAGGATAGCGAACACCGGGGAGCTGTTTTTT	CASKLLGARIANTGELFF